This T cell receptor beta chain appears in the sequencing data of a study of early T cells in non-severe SARS-CoV-2 infection. Background on the study: Sequencing used unsorted whole-blood bulk RNA, so chains lack pairing.

The germline V gene has CDR1 SGHVS and CDR2 FNYEAQ. The CDR3 has 13 residues. Trimming left V 0 bases short and J 8 bases short, with 10 bases between. Findings of the study overall: Database matching using VDJdb favored anti-spike CD8 responses, with private and CD4 specificities left missing.

In the case of this clonotype: Its target is unknown.

Individual cDNA molecules each received unique molecular identifiers attached to them. One entry per CDR3 protein results from TCRdb running MiXCR on the 5' RACE reads. The data hold more than 80,000 distinct CDR3 sequences, with approximately 14% observed a single time. The receptor's source is an adult who was a healthcare worker with PCR-confirmed SARS-CoV-2 infection or an uninfected control (not recorded which). Sequenced sample: whole blood. The V call is TRBV7-6, the J call TRBJ1-2, with D unresolved. The CDR3 coding sequence is TGTGCCAGCAGCTTAGCGCAGAAAGGAGGCTACACCTTC. Amino acid sequence: CASSLAQKGGYTF. The variable domain in full, with the rest retrieved from reference TRBV7-6 and TRBJ1-2, is GAGVSQSPRYKVTKRGQDVALRCDPISGHVSLYWYRQALGQGPEFLTYFNYEAQQDKSGLPNDRFSAERPEGSISTLTIQRTEQRDSAMYRCASSLAQKGGYTFGSGTRLTVV.